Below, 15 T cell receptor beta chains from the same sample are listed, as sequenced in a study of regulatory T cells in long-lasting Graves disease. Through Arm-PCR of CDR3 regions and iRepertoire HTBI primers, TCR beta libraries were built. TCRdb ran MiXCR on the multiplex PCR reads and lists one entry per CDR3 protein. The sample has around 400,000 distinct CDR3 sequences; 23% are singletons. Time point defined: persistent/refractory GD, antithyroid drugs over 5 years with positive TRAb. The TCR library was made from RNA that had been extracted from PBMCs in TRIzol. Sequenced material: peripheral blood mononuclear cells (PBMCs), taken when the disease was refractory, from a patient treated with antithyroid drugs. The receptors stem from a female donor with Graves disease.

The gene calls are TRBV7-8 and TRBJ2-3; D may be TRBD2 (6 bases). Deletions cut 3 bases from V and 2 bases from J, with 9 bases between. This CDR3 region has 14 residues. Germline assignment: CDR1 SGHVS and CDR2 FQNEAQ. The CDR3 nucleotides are TGTGCCAGCAGCTTTCCTAGCGTCACAGATACGCAGTATTTT. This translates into CASSFPSVTDTQYF. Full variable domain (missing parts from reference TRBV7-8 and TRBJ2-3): GAGVSQSPRYKVAKRGQDVALRCDPISGHVSLFWYQQALGQGPEFLTYFQNEAQLDKSGLPSDRFFAERPEGSVSTLKIQRTQQEDSAVYLCASSFPSVTDTQYFGPGTRLTVL.

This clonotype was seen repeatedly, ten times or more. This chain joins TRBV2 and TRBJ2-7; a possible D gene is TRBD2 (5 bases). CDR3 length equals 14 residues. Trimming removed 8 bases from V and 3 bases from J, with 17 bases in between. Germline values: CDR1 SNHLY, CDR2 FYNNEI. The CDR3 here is CASGEGPGNYEQYF. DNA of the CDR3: TGTGCCAGCGGCGAGGGTCCGGGCAACTACGAGCAGTACTTC.

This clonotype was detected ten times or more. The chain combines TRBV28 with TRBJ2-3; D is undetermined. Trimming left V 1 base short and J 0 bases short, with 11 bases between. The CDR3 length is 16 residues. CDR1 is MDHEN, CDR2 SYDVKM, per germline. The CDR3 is CASSLLVGSSTDTQYF. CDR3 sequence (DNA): TGTGCCAGCAGTTTATTGGTAGGGTCGAGCACAGATACGCAGTATTTT.

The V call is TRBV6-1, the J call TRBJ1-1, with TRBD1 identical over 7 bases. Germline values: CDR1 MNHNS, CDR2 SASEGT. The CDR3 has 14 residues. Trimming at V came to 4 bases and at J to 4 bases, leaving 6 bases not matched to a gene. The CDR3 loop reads CASSGQGRSTEAFF. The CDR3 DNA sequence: TGTGCCAGCAGTGGACAGGGACGATCCACTGAAGCTTTCTTT.

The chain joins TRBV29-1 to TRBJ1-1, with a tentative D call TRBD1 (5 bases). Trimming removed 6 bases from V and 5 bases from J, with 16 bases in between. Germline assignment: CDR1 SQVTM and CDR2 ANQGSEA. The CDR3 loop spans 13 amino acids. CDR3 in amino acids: CSVDLGGATEAFF. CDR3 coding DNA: TGCAGCGTCGATCTGGGAGGGGCTACTGAAGCTTTCTTT.

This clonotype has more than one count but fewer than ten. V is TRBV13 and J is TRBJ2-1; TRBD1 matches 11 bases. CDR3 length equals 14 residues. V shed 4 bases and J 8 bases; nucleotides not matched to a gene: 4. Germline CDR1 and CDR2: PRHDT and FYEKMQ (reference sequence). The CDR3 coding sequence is TGTGCCAGCAGCTCACGGACAGGGGGCCATGAGCAGTTCTTC. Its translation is CASSSRTGGHEQFF.

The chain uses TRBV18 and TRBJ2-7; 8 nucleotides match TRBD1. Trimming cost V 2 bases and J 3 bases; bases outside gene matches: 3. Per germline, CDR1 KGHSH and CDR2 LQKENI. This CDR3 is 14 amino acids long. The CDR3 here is CASSPSGTGYEQYF. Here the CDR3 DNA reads TGTGCCAGCTCACCATCCGGGACAGGCTACGAGCAGTACTTC.

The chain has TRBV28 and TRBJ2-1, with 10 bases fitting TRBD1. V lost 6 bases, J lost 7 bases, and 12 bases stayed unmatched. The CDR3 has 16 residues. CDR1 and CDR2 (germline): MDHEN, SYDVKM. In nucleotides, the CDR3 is TGTGCCAGCAGCATCATCGGGACAGGGGTAAGAAATGAGCAGTTCTTC. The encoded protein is CASSIIGTGVRNEQFF.

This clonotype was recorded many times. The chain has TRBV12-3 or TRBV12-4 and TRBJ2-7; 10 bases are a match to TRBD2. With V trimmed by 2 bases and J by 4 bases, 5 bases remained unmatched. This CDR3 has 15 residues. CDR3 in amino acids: CASSLSSGSQYEQYF. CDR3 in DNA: TGTGCCAGCAGTTTATCTAGCGGGAGTCAGTACGAGCAGTACTTC.

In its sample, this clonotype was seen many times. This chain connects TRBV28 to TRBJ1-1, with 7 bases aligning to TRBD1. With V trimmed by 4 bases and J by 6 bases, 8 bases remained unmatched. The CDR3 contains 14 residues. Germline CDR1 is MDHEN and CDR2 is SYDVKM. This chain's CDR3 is CASSSIRGQAEAFF. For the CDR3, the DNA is TGTGCCAGCAGTTCAATCCGAGGACAGGCTGAAGCTTTCTTT.

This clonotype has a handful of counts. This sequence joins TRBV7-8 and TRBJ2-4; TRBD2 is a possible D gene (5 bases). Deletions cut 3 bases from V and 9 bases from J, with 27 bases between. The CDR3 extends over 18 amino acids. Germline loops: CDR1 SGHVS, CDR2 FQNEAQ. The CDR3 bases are TGTGCCAGCAGCTTGAAGAACCGGAATCAGGAAAGGAGGACCATTCAGTACTTC. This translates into CASSLKNRNQERRTIQYF.

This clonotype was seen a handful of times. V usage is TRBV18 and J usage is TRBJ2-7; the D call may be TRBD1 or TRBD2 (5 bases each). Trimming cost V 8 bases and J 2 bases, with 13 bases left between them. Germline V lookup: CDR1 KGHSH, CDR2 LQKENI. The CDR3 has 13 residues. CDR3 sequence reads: CASKVGAPYEQYF. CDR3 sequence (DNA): TGTGCCAGCAAGGTCGGGGCCCCCTACGAGCAGTACTTC.

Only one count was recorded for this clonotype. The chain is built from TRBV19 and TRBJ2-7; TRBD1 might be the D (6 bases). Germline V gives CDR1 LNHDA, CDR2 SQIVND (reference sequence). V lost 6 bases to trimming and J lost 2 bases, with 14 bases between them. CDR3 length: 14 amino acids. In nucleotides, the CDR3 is TGTGCCAGTAGCGACACGGACAGAGCCTACGAGCAGTACTTC. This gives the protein CASSDTDRAYEQYF. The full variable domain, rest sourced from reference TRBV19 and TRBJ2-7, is DGGITQSPKYLFRKEGQNVTLSCEQNLNHDAMYWYRQDPGQGLRLIYYSQIVNDFQKGDIAEGYSVSREKKESFPLTVTSAQKNPTAFYLCASSDTDRAYEQYFGPGTRLTVT.

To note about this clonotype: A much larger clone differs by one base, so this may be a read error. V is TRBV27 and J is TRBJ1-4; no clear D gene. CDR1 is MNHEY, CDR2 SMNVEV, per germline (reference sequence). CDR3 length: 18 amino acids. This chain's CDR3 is CASSAKTWLSRANGKLFF. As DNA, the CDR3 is TGTGCCAGCAGTGCAAAGACATGGTTAAGTAGGGCGAATGGAAAACTGTTTTTT. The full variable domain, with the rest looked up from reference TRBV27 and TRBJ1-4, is EAQVTQNPRYLITVTGKKLTVTCSQNMNHEYMSWYRQDPGLGLRQIYYSMNVEVTDKGDVPEGYKVSRKEKRNFPLILESPSPNQTSLYFCASSAKTWLSRANGKLFFGSGTQLSVL.

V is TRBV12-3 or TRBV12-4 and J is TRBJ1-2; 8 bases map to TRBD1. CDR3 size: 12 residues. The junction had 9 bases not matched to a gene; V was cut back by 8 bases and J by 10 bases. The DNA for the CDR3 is TGTGCCAGCTGGATAGGACAGGGAGCCTACACCTTC. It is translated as CASWIGQGAYTF.